This T cell receptor beta chain stems from a study of PD-1 blockade in classical Hodgkin lymphoma. Germline loops: CDR1 SGDLS, CDR2 YYNGEE. The CDR3 is made up of 16 amino acids. Trimming took 0 bases from V and 5 from J, leaving 14 bases between them. Some clones are missing from TCRdb's copy, which holds only in-frame ones; the method was immunoSEQ multiplex PCR. The sample shows under 35,000 clones, about 87% of them seen only once. Study results and caveats: Diminished baseline TCR diversity has been reported in newly diagnosed patients relative to healthy donors. Reasons behind the repertoire differences stay unclear, perhaps disease activity or earlier therapy.

The sample's time point: newly diagnosed, previously untreated cHL patient sample. Thawed PBMCs were the source of CD4+ T cells, purified by magnetic negative selection. Newly diagnosed, untreated classical Hodgkin lymphoma PBMCs served as comparison. Concerning this clone itself: Its antigen is currently unknown.

The source is a human donor with classical Hodgkin lymphoma. V usage is TRBV9 and J usage is TRBJ1-4; the D gene is possibly TRBD1 (6 bases). Sequencing was done on a sample of CD4+ T cells from blood. The CDR3 here is CASSVAHRGRNEKLFF. The CDR3, as DNA: TGTGCCAGCAGCGTAGCTCACCGGGGGCGAAATGAAAAACTGTTTTTT. The entire variable domain, with the rest obtained from reference TRBV9 and TRBJ1-4, is as follows: DSGVTQTPKHLITATGQRVTLRCSPRSGDLSVYWYQQSLDQGLQFLIQYYNGEERAKGNILERFSAQQFPDLHSELNLSSLELGDSALYFCASSVAHRGRNEKLFFGSGTQLSVL.